The TCR beta chain described here comes from a study of cytotoxic CD8 clonotypes in ibrutinib-treated CLL. General observations from the study: Baseline levels were approached again at progression, after clonality had risen at ibrutinib response.

The intended depth for sequencing was 1 in 200,000 to 1 in 1 million T cells. Libraries were prepared by immunoSEQ multiplex PCR; TCRdb keeps only in-frame clonotypes and omits some of them. This table has about 160,000 clones, roughly four fifths appearing once. Deletions cut 8 bases from V and 2 bases from J, with 12 bases between. There are 14 residues in the CDR3. Germline V gene lookup returns CDR1 MNHEY and CDR2 SVGAGI. This clone showed up just a few times. The antigen is unknown. The clonotype originates from a human donor with chronic lymphocytic leukemia. The genes are TRBV6-5 and TRBJ2-2, with D perhaps matching TRBD1 or TRBD2 (6 bases each). Specimen: PBMCs, collected after 12 months of ibrutinib treatment. The CDR3 loop reads CASSRGLNTGELFF. CDR3 DNA: TGTGCCAGCTCCAGGGGACTCAACACCGGGGAGCTGTTTTTT.